The TCR beta chain under discussion was sequenced for a study of T cells in Graves' hyperthyroidism and ophthalmopathy. Deletions cut 1 base from V and 9 bases from J, with 10 bases between. Germline V gene data show CDR1 as SEHNR and CDR2 as FQNEAQ (reference sequence). CDR3 length: 13 residues. Notes on the study in general: Ophthalmopathy was model-predicted a median approximately 6.4 months pre-onset. Blood shared most expanded thyroid clonotypes above 0.001.

RNA transcripts yielded amplified TCR beta CDR3 regions. HTBI primers drove first-round RT-PCR of the TCR CDR3. MiXCR was run by TCRdb on the multiplex PCR reads, yielding one entry per CDR3 protein. Of about 580,000 distinct CDR3 sequences listed, around 45% are singletons. This clonotype was observed a handful of times. Its matching antigen is unknown. For Graves' hyperthyroidism to be stable, ophthalmopathy could not progress within 18 months. Based on clinical symptoms, serum thyroxine and TRAb, thyroid ultrasound and orbital computed tomography, diagnoses were reached. The sequencing input was peripheral blood or thyroid tissue (not recorded which). The source is a young woman with Graves' hyperthyroidism. The rearrangement uses TRBV7-9 and TRBJ2-1; D is unclear. CDR3 bases: TGTGCCAGCAGCTTAGGGGTCCCGGGTGAGCAGTTCTTC. Translating it yields CASSLGVPGEQFF.